The 10 T cell receptor beta chains below come from one sample, sequenced in a study of blood T cell repertoires in COVID-19. Produced via immunoSEQ multiplex PCR; TCRdb's table is partial and in-frame only. Counted here are some 300,000 clones, about 91% occurring once; the ten biggest clones make up under 8%. The sequenced sample was peripheral blood. The receptors shown here come from a woman in her 30s who had recovered from COVID-19.

The rearrangement joins TRBV28 to TRBJ2-3, with no clear D. CDR3 length equals 12 residues. Germline CDR1 is MDHEN and CDR2 is SYDVKM. Trimming stripped 4 bases from V and 5 bases from J, with 7 bases between. In DNA, the CDR3 is TGTGCCAGCAGTTACGAGTTAGATACGCAGTATTTT. This encodes CASSYELDTQYF.

This clone came up once. V gene TRBV30 combines with J gene TRBJ1-5; 8 bases map to TRBD1. Trimming took 8 bases from V and 3 from J; bases not matched to a gene: 6. This CDR3 is built from 13 residues. The germline V gene has CDR1 GTSNPN and CDR2 SVGIG (reference sequence). In DNA form, the CDR3 reads TGTGCCGGCCAGACAGGGGACAATCAGCCCCAGCATTTT. Translating gives CAGQTGDNQPQHF.

The chain carries TRBV11-2 and TRBJ1-4, with D unclear. This CDR3 region has 11 residues. The germline V and J ends were trimmed by 4 bases and 7 bases, with 4 bases remaining between them. Germline CDR1 SGHAT, CDR2 FQNNGV. CDR3 sequence (DNA): TGTGCCAGCAGCTCCGTTGAAAAACTGTTTTTT. Protein sequence: CASSSVEKLFF.

This clone was picked up a small number of times. This chain links TRBV2 with TRBJ2-7; D is undetermined. This CDR3 contains 12 residues. V lost 6 bases to trimming and J lost 6 bases, with 12 bases between them. Looked up from germline, CDR1 is SNHLY and CDR2 is FYNNEI. In nucleotides, the CDR3 is TGTGCCAGCAGGACGAGGTCGGGCGAGCAGTACTTC. Protein product: CASRTRSGEQYF.

V usage is TRBV7-3 and J usage is TRBJ2-1; 7 positions match TRBD1. V lost 5 bases and J lost 4; bases outside the gene matches: 5. The germline V gene encodes CDR1 SGHTA and CDR2 FQGTGA. The CDR3 consists of 14 residues. CDR3 nucleotides: TGTGCCAGCAGCCCGGGACAGATTTACAATGAGCAGTTCTTC. Its translation is CASSPGQIYNEQFF.

The V and J genes are TRBV19 and TRBJ2-6, with a possible D match to TRBD1 (6 bases). Germline loops: CDR1 LNHDA, CDR2 SQIVND (reference sequence). The V and J ends lost 6 bases and 1 base respectively, with 10 bases between them. CDR3 length equals 15 residues. CDR3 sequence: CASRKQGSGANVLTF. As DNA, the CDR3 is TGTGCCAGTAGGAAACAGGGATCTGGGGCCAACGTCCTGACTTTC.

This clone turned up a few times. The chain has TRBV3-1 (or the pseudogene TRBV3-2) and TRBJ2-2; 9 bases align to TRBD2. Germline CDR1 is LGHDT and CDR2 is YNNKEL (reference sequence). The CDR3 has 15 residues. After removal of 8 bases from V and 6 bases from J, the junction contained 10 bases not matched to a gene. As DNA, the CDR3 is TGTGCCAGCGTCTCGGCGGGGGGGTCTCCCGGGGAGCTGTTTTTT. It codes for CASVSAGGSPGELFF.

The chain uses TRBV5-6 and TRBJ1-1; maybe TRBD1 (6 bases). V was pared by 0 bases and J by 3 bases, with 15 bases between. Germline V CDR1 and CDR2: SGHDT, YYEEEE. This CDR3 region has 16 residues. CDR3 coding DNA: TGTGCCAGCAGCTTGGAAGGTTCAGGGGCGCACACTGAAGCTTTCTTT. Its translation: CASSLEGSGAHTEAFF.

This clone was counted a few times. This chain connects TRBV7-9 to TRBJ1-3; no firm D call. Trimming took off 5 bases at V and 1 base at J, with 3 bases between the two ends. The CDR3 is 12 amino acids. Germline V gene data show CDR1 as SEHNR and CDR2 as FQNEAQ (reference sequence). The CDR3 nucleotides read TGTGCCAGCAGCCCATCTGGAAACACCATATATTTT. As protein: CASSPSGNTIYF.

This clone was counted between two and nine times. V usage is TRBV5-5 and J usage is TRBJ1-4; D is unclear. Germline CDR1 SGHKS, CDR2 YYEKEE (reference sequence). This CDR3 comprises 16 residues. The germline V and J ends were trimmed by 0 bases and 0 bases, with 9 bases remaining between them. The CDR3 sequence: CASSLVIGTTNEKLFF. Written as DNA, the CDR3 is TGTGCCAGCAGCTTGGTGATCGGTACAACTAATGAAAAACTGTTTTTT.